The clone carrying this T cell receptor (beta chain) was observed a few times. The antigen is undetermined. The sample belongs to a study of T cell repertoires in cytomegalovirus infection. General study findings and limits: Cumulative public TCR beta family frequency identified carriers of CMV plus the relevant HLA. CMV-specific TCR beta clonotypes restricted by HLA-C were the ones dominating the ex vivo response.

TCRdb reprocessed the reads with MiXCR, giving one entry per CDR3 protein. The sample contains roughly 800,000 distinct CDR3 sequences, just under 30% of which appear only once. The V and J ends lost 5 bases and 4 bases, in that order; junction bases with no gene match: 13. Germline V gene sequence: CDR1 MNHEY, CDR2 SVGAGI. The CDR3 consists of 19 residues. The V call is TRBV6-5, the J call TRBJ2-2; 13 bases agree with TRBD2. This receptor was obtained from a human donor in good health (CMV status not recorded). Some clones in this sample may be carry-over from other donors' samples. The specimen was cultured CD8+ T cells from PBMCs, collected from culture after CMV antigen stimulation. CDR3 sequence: CASSPGTSGALFATGELFF. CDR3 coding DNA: TGTGCCAGCAGTCCCGGGACTAGCGGGGCACTGTTCGCCACCGGGGAGCTGTTTTTT.